These 3 T cell receptor beta chains were all obtained from the same sample, sequenced in a study of shared clonotypes between healthy human individuals. Naive CD8 cells lacked CD45RO and underwent positive selection for CCR7, leaving out terminally differentiated effector memory CD45RA+ cells. Profiling relied on immunoSEQ multiplex PCR, and the TCRdb table lists in-frame clones only, not all of them. The sample includes about 590,000 clones, roughly 95% of them seen just once. Sequencing was done on a sample of naive CD8+ T cells sorted from blood. The source of these receptors is a woman aged 25-40 years in good health.

This chain links TRBV6-5 with TRBJ2-1, with 7 bases lining up with TRBD1. V lost 0 bases to trimming and J lost 7 bases; unmatched junction nucleotides: 3. The CDR3 covers 14 residues. Germline CDR1 and CDR2: MNHEY and SVGAGI. In DNA, the CDR3 is TGTGCCAGCAGTTACTCGGGACAGCAAAATGAGCAGTTCTTC. Its translation: CASSYSGQQNEQFF.

The J gene is TRBJ2-6, the V gene TRBV27; D not resolved. V lost 2 bases, J lost 3 bases, and 20 bases lay in between. The CDR3 runs to 19 residues. Germline V gene sequence: CDR1 MNHEY, CDR2 SMNVEV (reference sequence). DNA of the CDR3: TGTGCCAGCAGTTTAAGGTTCCTGAGTGGACGTTATGGGGCCAACGTCCTGACTTTC. This codes for CASSLRFLSGRYGANVLTF.

In regard to this clone: Other nucleotide sequences from this sample produce the same CDR3. This chain links TRBV27 with TRBJ2-7; 11 nucleotides agree with TRBD2. From germline, CDR1 is MNHEY and CDR2 SMNVEV (reference sequence). CDR3 length equals 15 residues. Trimming cost V 6 bases and J 2 bases; bases outside gene matches: 6. CDR3 amino acids: CASSPGTSGAYEQYF. The CDR3 nucleotides read TGTGCCAGCAGCCCCGGGACTAGCGGCGCCTACGAGCAGTACTTC.